This T cell receptor (beta chain) is from a study of blood T cells in healthy people across ages (dated by TCRdb to 2013 to 2016). Background for the entire study: In model experiments, template switching captured about one uniquely barcoded TCR beta cDNA molecule for every two T cells. The study measured age-related changes in TCR beta repertoire diversity using deep sequencing normalized with unique cDNA molecular identifiers. The donors were divided into four age groups: young (average around 16 years), middle-aged (over 35), aged (62) and long-lived (82). For two donors (one aged 18 to 30 and one aged 80 or older), the study analyzed two additional independent replicas of 1 million unique cDNA reads from the same blood draw. The research as a whole found: Bulk unsorted PBMC profiling prevented conclusive comparison of naive and antigen-experienced compartments. Observed TCR beta diversity per million T cells fell roughly linearly with age, and a significant reduction was already apparent by age around 39. Total diversity estimates from one million sequenced T cells were considered lower bounds and underestimates. The CMV infection status of donors was not known, potentially confounding age-related changes in expanded clonotypes. Compared with the aged group, more naive CD4+ T cells, fewer expanded clones and increased TCR diversity were shown by the long-lived group, suggesting age selection. Observed TCR beta diversity correlated strongly with the percentage of naive T cells measured by flow cytometry.

As concerns this clonotype: What antigen it recognizes has not been identified. Per-base quality was not reported, and no clone a single base away is much larger than it.

Preparation of the library involved 5' RACE. This sample was sequenced with an Illumina HiSeq 2500. A second 7 to 11 cycle PCR used a sample-barcoded 5' primer and a J-beta primer mix. A unique molecular identifier was introduced onto each TCR beta cDNA molecule by a template-switch 5' adaptor carrying 12 random nucleotides. At least 2.5 million CDR3-containing paired-end reads were obtained from each sample. The Mint cDNA synthesis kit, primed by a TRBC-specific oligonucleotide, was used to synthesize first-strand cDNA from all RNA. All cDNA was treated with uracil-DNA glycosylase and then went through a first 18-cycle PCR with the universal primers M1SS and BC2_uni_R. The original pipeline was this. Each sample was normalized by randomly selecting 1 million high-quality reads, each carrying a distinct molecular identifier. Instead of being binned into consensus sequences, reads with shared molecular identifiers were discarded. MiTCR, set to a Q25 quality threshold and the strictest error-elimination algorithm, was used for CDR3 identification, clonotype clustering and error correction. A nonparametric unseen species model with Euler transformation was used to estimate a lower bound on total TCR beta diversity. The public reads were reprocessed in TCRdb via fastp at Q25 and MiXCR, keeping in-frame beta chains. Each entry is one CDR3 protein sequence, shown with its most common DNA and genes. TCRdb's processing, not the authors' own work, is the source of the V and J calls. A total of over 750,000 distinct CDR3 sequences appear in this sample, 20% to 30% of them only once. The ten biggest clones cover 9.4% of the sample.

V trim: 6 bases; J trim: 6 bases; unmatched bases: 5. Looking up the germline V gene yields CDR1 SQVTM and CDR2 ANQGSEA. From its cysteine to its phenylalanine, the CDR3 spans 13 amino acids. The sequence is cut down to CDR3 DNA, 39 bases in frame from base 1. Systemically healthy Caucasian individuals from Russia, approximately 39 in total and aged about 6 to 90 years, were included as donors. Around 10 milliliters of peripheral blood were drawn from each donor into EDTA-treated Vacutainer tubes. PBMCs were isolated by Ficoll-Paque density-gradient centrifugation, with at least 7 million obtained per sample. Total RNA, at least 5.5 micrograms per sample, was extracted from PBMCs with Trizol reagent. Naive CD45RAhigh/CD27high T cell percentages were measured by flow cytometry on a PBMC aliquot from every donor. These data are also associated with another study on T cells of mothers and their children. From that second study: Nine systemically healthy Caucasian individuals served as donors, namely three mothers together with their six children. cDNA synthesis consumed the entire amount of extracted RNA, loaded at 1.5 ug RNA in each 15 ul reaction. In the second PCR, the M1S primer added sample barcodes and 2-4 random nucleotides. Over 9.5 million TCR beta CDR3 reads were obtained for each mother, and approximately 2.9 million reads were obtained for each child. Thymic selection shapes the output of TCR recombination in a similar way in related and unrelated pairs, and inherited differences have a minor effect. Related mother-child pairs always showed normalized repertoire overlap that was slightly higher than in unrelated mother-child pairs, though the difference was never significant. With a sensitivity of roughly 93 clones per million clonotypes, no persistent microchimeric T cell clones were detected. Deep NGS was used in the study to compare the TCR beta repertoires of mothers and children and to look for features that separate related mother-child pairs from unrelated individuals. On average, the children were around 11 +/- 4 years old, while the mothers were approximately 41 +/- 4 years old. After adapters were ligated using NEBNext reagents, the libraries underwent 100+100 nt paired-end sequencing on an Illumina HiSeq 2000. To avoid cross-contamination, the mother libraries and the child libraries were prepared a month apart and sequenced in separate runs. For each donor, somewhere between about 500,000 and 2,000,000 distinct TCR beta clonotypes were identified. Naive TCR beta clonotypes were estimated from low-frequency clonotypes matched to each donor's FACS-determined naive share, without sorting.

This receptor was obtained from a boy aged 5-17 years in good health. The V and J segments used are TRBV29-1 and TRBJ2-2, with 9 junctional bases fitting TRBD2. Sequencing was carried out using blood. The nucleotide sequence reads as follows: TGCAGCGTCTCGGGACTAGCCGCCGGGGAGCTGTTTTTT. It encodes CSVSGLAAGELFF.